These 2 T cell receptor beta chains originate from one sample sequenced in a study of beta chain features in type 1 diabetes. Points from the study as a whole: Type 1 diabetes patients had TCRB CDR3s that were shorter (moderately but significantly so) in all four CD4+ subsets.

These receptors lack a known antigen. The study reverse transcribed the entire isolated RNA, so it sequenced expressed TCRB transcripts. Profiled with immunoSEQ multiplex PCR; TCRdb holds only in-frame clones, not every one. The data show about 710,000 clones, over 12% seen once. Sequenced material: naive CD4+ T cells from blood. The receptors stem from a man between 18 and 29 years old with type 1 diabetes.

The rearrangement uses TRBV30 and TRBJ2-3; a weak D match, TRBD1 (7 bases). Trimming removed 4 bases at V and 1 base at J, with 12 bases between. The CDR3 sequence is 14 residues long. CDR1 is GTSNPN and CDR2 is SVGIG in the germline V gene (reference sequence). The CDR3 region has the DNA TGTGCCTGGAACGCGGGACAGCGCACAGATACGCAGTATTTT. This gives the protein CAWNAGQRTDTQYF. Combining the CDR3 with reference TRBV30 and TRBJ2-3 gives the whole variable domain SQTIHQWPATLVQPVGSPLSLECTVEGTSNPNLYWYRQAAGRGLQLLFYSVGIGQISSEVPQNLSASRPQDRQFILSSKKLLLSDSGFYLCAWNAGQRTDTQYFGPGTRLTVL.

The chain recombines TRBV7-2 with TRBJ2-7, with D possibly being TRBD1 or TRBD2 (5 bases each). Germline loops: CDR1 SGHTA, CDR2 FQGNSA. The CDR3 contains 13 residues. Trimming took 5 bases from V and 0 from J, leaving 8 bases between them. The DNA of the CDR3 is TGTGCCAGCAGCGACGGGGCCTCCTACGAGCAGTACTTC. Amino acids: CASSDGASYEQYF. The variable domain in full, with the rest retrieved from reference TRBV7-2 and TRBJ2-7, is GAGVSQSPSNKVTEKGKDVELRCDPISGHTALYWYRQSLGQGLEFLIYFQGNSAPDKSGLPSDRFSAERTGGSVSTLTIQRTQQEDSAVYLCASSDGASYEQYFGPGTRLTVT.